This T cell receptor beta chain is from a study of T cell clones after liver transplantation. Study-level results: A significant post-transplant drop in circulating graft-donor-reactive CD4 TCRbeta sequences occurred in most of the 8 subjects.

The germline gives CDR1 SGHNT, CDR2 YENEEA. The ends lost 5 bases at V and 7 bases at J; junction bases unmatched: 3. The CDR3 is made up of 15 amino acids. Turning to this clone: Antigen specificity is unknown.

Data came from immunoSEQ multiplex PCR; TCRdb stores just in-frame clones and leaves some out. The data show 5,000 or so clones, just over 30% seen once. Proliferating CFSE-low MLR cells were sequenced to define alloreactive TCRbeta sequences. Graft donor PBMCs, splenocytes, lymph-node cells, or third-party PBMCs stimulated pre-transplant recipient cells. The rearrangement uses TRBV11-3 and TRBJ2-2; TRBD2 matches at 14 bases. The sequenced sample was CD4+ T cells from cultured PBMCs. This clonotype originated in a human patient who received a liver transplant. Part of the T cell pool may stem from the graft donor. Written as DNA, the CDR3 is TGTGCCAGCAGCCTTGGGACTAGCGGGAGCGGGGAGCTGTTTTTT. Its translation: CASSLGTSGSGELFF.